The clone carrying this T cell receptor (beta chain) was recorded at least ten times. This entry is derived from a study of blood T cells in healthy people across ages. For the second PCR, which ran for roughly 6 to 11 cycles, a sample-barcoded 5' primer and a J-beta primer mix were used. TCRdb processed the 5' RACE reads anew with MiXCR; each CDR3 protein has one entry. The sample holds roughly 680,000 distinct CDR3 sequences; more than 45% are singletons and the top ten take approximately 12%. The CDR3 sequence is 14 residues long. V lost 1 base and J 0 bases, leaving 5 bases between the germline ends. From germline, CDR1 is LGHNT and CDR2 FRNRAP.

The source is a woman at least 80 years old in good health. This sequence joins TRBV12-5 and TRBJ2-3; D is unresolved. Sequences were obtained from blood. CDR3 nucleotide sequence: TGTGCTAGTGGTTTGGGCGGAAGCACAGATACGCAGTATTTT. Translation: CASGLGGSTDTQYF.